These T cell receptor beta chains were read from a single sample in a study of blood T cell repertoires in COVID-19. Produced via immunoSEQ multiplex PCR; TCRdb's table is partial and in-frame only. The data contain fewer than 80,000 clones, around three quarters of them singletons. The sample consisted of peripheral blood. The receptor set was obtained from a human donor in a cohort sampled during active COVID-19. The CDR3 runs from the conserved cysteine through the conserved F or W. The D gene is left open where the match is weak. Clone size is stated in some rows and not others, as once, few, many or a class when expanded.

v_gene	abundance	j_gene	d_gene	CDR3nt	CDR3aa
TRBV19	-	TRBJ1-5	TRBD1	TGTGCCAGTAGTATCGGACAGGGACATCAGCCCCAGCATTTT	CASSIGQGHQPQHF
TRBV7-2	-	TRBJ1-1	-	TGTGCCAGCAGCCCCCTTGGCCTGAACACTGAAGCTTTCTTT	CASSPLGLNTEAFF
TRBV5-1	-	TRBJ1-2	-	TGCGCCAGCAGAAACGACGGGTTGACTGGCTACACCTTC	CASRNDGLTGYTF
TRBV13	-	TRBJ2-2	-	TGTGCCAGCAGCTTACGGGGGACCGGGGAGCTGTTTTTT	CASSLRGTGELFF
TRBV6-1	-	TRBJ1-2	-	TGTGCCAGCAGTGAAGCCCACAGAAACTATGGCTACACCTTC	CASSEAHRNYGYTF
TRBV18	-	TRBJ2-7	TRBD2	TGTGCCAGCTCGAGGGCCGGGGGGGACTACGAGCAGTACTTC	CASSRAGGDYEQYF
TRBV5-4	-	TRBJ2-3	TRBD2	TGTGCCAGCAGCCCCGAGGGACTAGCGGGGCTCACAGATACGCAGTATTTT	CASSPEGLAGLTDTQYF
TRBV29-1	-	TRBJ2-1	-	TGCAGCGTCGGGACTTCTGAGACCTACAATGAGCAGTTCTTC	CSVGTSETYNEQFF
TRBV7-8	-	TRBJ2-1	-	TGTGCCAGCAGCTTACGGACGTATAGCGACAATGAGCAGTTCTTC	CASSLRTYSDNEQFF
TRBV5-1	-	TRBJ1-1	TRBD1	TGCGCCAGCAGCGCTGGGACAGGGGTTGGCACTGAAGCTTTCTTT	CASSAGTGVGTEAFF
TRBV18	-	TRBJ1-2	-	TGTGCCAGCTCACCACCTGGCGGGGGCCTAGGCTATGGCTACACCTTC	CASSPPGGGLGYGYTF
TRBV6-5	-	TRBJ2-2	TRBD2	TGTGCCAGCAGGAACGGGGGGGCCTACGGCGGGGAGCTGTTTTTT	CASRNGGAYGGELFF
TRBV29-1	-	TRBJ2-5	-	TGCAGCGCGATGGTGGCAGAGACCCAGTACTTC	CSAMVAETQYF
TRBV5-1	once	TRBJ2-5	-	TGCGCCAGCAGCTATGACGGGTCGAGAGAGACCCAGTACTTC	CASSYDGSRETQYF
TRBV10-2	once	TRBJ2-3	-	TGCGCCAGCAGTGGAGGGAGCACAGATACGCAGTATTTT	CASSGGSTDTQYF
TRBV19	-	TRBJ1-3	TRBD1	TGTGCCAGTAGTATCGGACAGGGCACAGGAAACACCATATATTTT	CASSIGQGTGNTIYF
TRBV3-1/TRBV3-2	-	TRBJ2-3	-	TGTGCCAGCAGCCACTGTCTTCCGAGCACAGATACGCAGTATTTT	CASSHCLPSTDTQYF
TRBV6-4	few	TRBJ2-5	-	TGTGCCAGCAGTGACTCAGGGGTTGAGACCCAGTACTTC	CASSDSGVETQYF
TRBV19	-	TRBJ1-4	TRBD1	TGTGCCAGTAGTGCTGGAGGACAGGGGGCTGAAAAACTGTTTTTT	CASSAGGQGAEKLFF
TRBV10-2	-	TRBJ2-5	TRBD2	TGCGCCAGCAGTGCTTCTTCGGGGGGACTAGCTGGAGAGACCCAGTACTTC	CASSASSGGLAGETQYF
TRBV30	-	TRBJ1-3	-	TGTGCCTGGAGTACAGGGAAGGCCATATATTTT	CAWSTGKAIYF
TRBV7-3	-	TRBJ2-2	TRBD1	TGTGCCAGCAGCTTATTCGGACAGGGGTCCGGGGAGCTGTTTTTT	CASSLFGQGSGELFF
TRBV30	once	TRBJ2-3	-	TGTGCCTGGAGTGTTGGACACAGCACAGATACGCAGTATTTT	CAWSVGHSTDTQYF
TRBV10-3	-	TRBJ1-4	TRBD1	TGTGCCACACAGATGGGGACAGGGGGGGAAAAACTGTTTTTT	CATQMGTGGEKLFF
TRBV29-1	-	TRBJ2-1	TRBD1	TGCAGCGCTAGACAGGGGAGTGGGGAGCAGTTCTTC	CSARQGSGEQFF
TRBV9	once	TRBJ2-3	TRBD2	TGTGCCAGCAGCGCGAGACCCAGCGGGGGGTTGACAGATACGCAGTATTTT	CASSARPSGGLTDTQYF
TRBV18	-	TRBJ2-3	-	TGTGCCAGCTCACCGGCATCAGATACGCAGTATTTT	CASSPASDTQYF
TRBV4-2	-	TRBJ1-5	-	TGTGCCAGCAGCCAAGATGGGGGAGGGTCCCAGCATTTT	CASSQDGGGSQHF